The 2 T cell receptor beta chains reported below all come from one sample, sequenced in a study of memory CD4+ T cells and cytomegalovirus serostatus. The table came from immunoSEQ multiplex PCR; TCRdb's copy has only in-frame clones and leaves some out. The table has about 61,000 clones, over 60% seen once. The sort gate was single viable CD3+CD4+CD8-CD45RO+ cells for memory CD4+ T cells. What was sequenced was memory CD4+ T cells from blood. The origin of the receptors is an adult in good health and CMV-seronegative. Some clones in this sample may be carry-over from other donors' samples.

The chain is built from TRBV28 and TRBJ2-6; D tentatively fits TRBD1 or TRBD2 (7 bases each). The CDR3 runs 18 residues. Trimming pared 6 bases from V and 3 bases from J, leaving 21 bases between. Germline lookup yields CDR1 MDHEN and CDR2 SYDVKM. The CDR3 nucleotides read TGTGCCAGCAGACCGGTCCTGGGAGGGGGCAGTGGGGCCAACGTCCTGACTTTC. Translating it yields CASRPVLGGGSGANVLTF. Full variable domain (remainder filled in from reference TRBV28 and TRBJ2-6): DVKVTQSSRYLVKRTGEKVFLECVQDMDHENMFWYRQDPGLGLRLIYFSYDVKMKEKGDIPEGYSVSREKKERFSLILESASTNQTSMYLCASRPVLGGGSGANVLTFGAGSRLTVL.

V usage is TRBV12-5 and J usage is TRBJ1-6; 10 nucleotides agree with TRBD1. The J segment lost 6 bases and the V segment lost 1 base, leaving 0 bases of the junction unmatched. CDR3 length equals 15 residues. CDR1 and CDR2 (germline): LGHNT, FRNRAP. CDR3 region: CASGLGQGANSPLHF. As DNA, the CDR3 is TGTGCTAGTGGTTTGGGACAGGGGGCTAATTCACCCCTCCACTTT.